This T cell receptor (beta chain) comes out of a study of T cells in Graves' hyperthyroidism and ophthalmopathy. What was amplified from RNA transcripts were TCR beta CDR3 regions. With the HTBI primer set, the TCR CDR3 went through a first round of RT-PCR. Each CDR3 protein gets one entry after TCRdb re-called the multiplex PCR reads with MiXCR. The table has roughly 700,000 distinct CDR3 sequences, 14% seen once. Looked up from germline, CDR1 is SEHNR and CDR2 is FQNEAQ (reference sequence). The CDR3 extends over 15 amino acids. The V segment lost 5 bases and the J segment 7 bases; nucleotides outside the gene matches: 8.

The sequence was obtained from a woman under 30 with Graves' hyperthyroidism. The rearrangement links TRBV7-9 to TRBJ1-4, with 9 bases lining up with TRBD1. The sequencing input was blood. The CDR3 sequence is CASSLGQGIGEKLFF. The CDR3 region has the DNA TGTGCCAGCAGCCTTGGACAGGGGATAGGTGAAAAACTGTTTTTT.